The entry below describes one T cell receptor beta chain. Its matching antigen is unknown. This entry belongs to a study of cytomegalovirus exposure and HLA in healthy donors. The overall study: HLA-typed donors were the source of about 81 million unique TCRs held in an early data release.

V shed 3 bases, J shed 6 bases, and the junction held 5 bases outside the gene matches. The CDR3 contains 14 residues. Germline V gene lookup returns CDR1 SGHDN and CDR2 FVKESK. Primers for the PCR totalled 60 Vbeta and 13 Jbeta. Profiling relied on immunoSEQ multiplex PCR, and the TCRdb table lists in-frame clones only, not all of them. The data contain some 170,000 clones, 80% to 90% of them singletons. Study results and limitations: Later work found that TCR association rates differed between HLA loci; DRB1 had the most and HLA-C the fewest. Analyses of presence/absence relied on an assumption of roughly uniform sequencing depth across donors.

The chain joins TRBV14 to TRBJ1-1; 9 bases are a match to TRBD1. This clonotype originated in a woman in her 30s in good health and CMV-seropositive. Specimen: PBMCs. CDR3 sequence reads: CASSHHRGLPEAFF. The CDR3 region has the DNA TGTGCCAGCAGCCATCACAGGGGGCTTCCTGAAGCTTTCTTT.